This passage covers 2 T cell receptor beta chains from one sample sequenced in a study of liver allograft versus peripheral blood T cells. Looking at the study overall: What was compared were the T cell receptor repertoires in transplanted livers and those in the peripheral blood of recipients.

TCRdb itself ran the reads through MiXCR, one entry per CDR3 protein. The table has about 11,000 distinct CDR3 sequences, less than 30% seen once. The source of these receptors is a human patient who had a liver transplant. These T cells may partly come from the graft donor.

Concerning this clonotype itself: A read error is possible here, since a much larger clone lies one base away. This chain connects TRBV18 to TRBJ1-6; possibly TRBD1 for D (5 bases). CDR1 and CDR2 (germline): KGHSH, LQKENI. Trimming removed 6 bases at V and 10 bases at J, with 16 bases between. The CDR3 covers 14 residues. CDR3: CASSTGGSYSPLHF. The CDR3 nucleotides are TGTGCCAGCTCGACCGGGGGATCGTACTCACCCCTCCACTTT.

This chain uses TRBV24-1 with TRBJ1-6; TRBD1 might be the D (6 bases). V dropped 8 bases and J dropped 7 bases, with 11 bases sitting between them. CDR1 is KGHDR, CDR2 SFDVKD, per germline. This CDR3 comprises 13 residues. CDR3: CATKTGWNSPLHF. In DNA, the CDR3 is TGTGCCACCAAAACAGGGTGGAATTCACCCCTCCACTTT.